This T cell receptor beta chain was retrieved from a study of shared clonotypes between healthy human individuals. The table came from immunoSEQ multiplex PCR; TCRdb's copy has only in-frame clones and leaves some out. The sample has over a million clones, around 97% seen once. Whole-study findings and limits: Researchers found naive subsets generally carried larger estimated richness than memory subsets. Among a handful of donors, approximately 4.6% of naive CD4 clonotypes were found in common.

On this clone itself: Antigen specificity is unknown.

The V and J ends lost 6 bases and 1 base respectively, with 12 bases between them. CDR1 is SNHLY and CDR2 is FYNNEI in the germline V gene. The CDR3 covers 14 residues. This receptor was identified in a man between 25 and 39 years old in good health. The chain combines TRBV2 with TRBJ1-1; D gene ambiguous. The sample taken for sequencing was naive CD4+ T cells sorted from blood. Stated subset: CD45RA+ positively selected. Here the CDR3 reads CASSVMNQNTEAFF. The CDR3 DNA follows: TGTGCCAGCAGCGTGATGAACCAGAACACTGAAGCTTTCTTT.